The 14 T cell receptor beta chains reported below all come from one sample, sequenced in a study of early T cells in non-severe SARS-CoV-2 infection. TCRdb redid the calling of the 5' RACE reads with MiXCR, one entry per CDR3 protein. Of under 65,000 distinct CDR3 sequences listed, 12% are singletons. The sample consisted of whole blood. The receptors were gathered from an adult who was a healthcare worker with PCR-confirmed SARS-CoV-2 infection or an uninfected control (not recorded which).

This clonotype showed up many times. The chain recombines TRBV5-1 with TRBJ1-1; no firm D call. The ends were cut back, 1 base at V and 1 base at J, with 5 bases in the middle. This CDR3 has 13 residues. Germline CDR1 reads SGHRS; CDR2 reads YFSETQ. CDR3 coding DNA: TGCGCCAGCAGCTTGAAGCGGAACACTGAAGCTTTCTTT. It specifies CASSLKRNTEAFF.

In its sample, this clonotype was seen many times. The chain couples TRBV7-9 to TRBJ1-5; D is possibly TRBD1 (5 bases). The germline CDR1 and CDR2 sequences are SEHNR and FQNEAQ (reference sequence). This CDR3 has 14 residues. Deletions cut 6 bases from V and 2 bases from J, with 11 bases between. As DNA, the CDR3 is TGTGCCAGCAGTCGGGGAGGGGGCAATCAGCCCCAGCATTTT. Protein product: CASSRGGGNQPQHF.

As DNA, the CDR3 is TGTGCCAGCAGGGTTTTTCAGGGAAAGGGGCAGACCCAGTACTTC. As protein: CASRVFQGKGQTQYF. This chain links TRBV2 with TRBJ2-5, with a possible D match to TRBD1 (5 bases). The CDR3 runs to 15 residues. Germline-derived CDR1 and CDR2 are SNHLY and FYNNEI. The V gene lost 6 bases and the J gene lost 6 bases, with 20 bases spanning the gap. Full variable domain (remainder filled in from reference TRBV2 and TRBJ2-5): EPEVTQTPSHQVTQMGQEVILRCVPISNHLYFYWYRQILGQKVEFLVSFYNNEISEKSEIFDDQFSVERPDGSNFTLKIRSTKLEDSAMYFCASRVFQGKGQTQYFGPGTRLLVL.

This clonotype was seen a few times. V gene TRBV12-5 combines with J gene TRBJ2-3, with a weak D call TRBD2 (6 bases). The CDR3 runs to 14 residues. V shed 5 bases and J shed 0 bases, with 9 bases lying between them. The germline V gene encodes CDR1 LGHNT and CDR2 FRNRAP. The CDR3 region has the DNA TGTGCTAGTGGTGCGGGACTTAGCACAGATACGCAGTATTTT. Protein: CASGAGLSTDTQYF.

This clonotype came up many times. The rearrangement links TRBV5-1 to TRBJ1-2; no firm D call. Germline V gene data show CDR1 as SGHRS and CDR2 as YFSETQ. The CDR3 loop spans 16 amino acids. Trimming left V 3 bases short and J 0 bases short, with 15 bases between. CDR3: CASSSRGGPTNYGYTF. CDR3 nucleotides: TGCGCCAGCAGCTCAAGAGGCGGTCCAACTAACTATGGCTACACCTTC.

There are a few counts of this clonotype. V gene TRBV6-2 or TRBV6-3 combines with J gene TRBJ2-1; D ambiguous. Germline values: CDR1 MNHEY, CDR2 SVGEGT. V lost 6 bases and J lost 1, with 13 bases in between. CDR3 length: 15 amino acids. The CDR3 reads CASSPNIPSYNEQFF. CDR3 DNA: TGTGCCAGCAGCCCCAACATTCCGTCCTACAATGAGCAGTTCTTC.

In its sample, this clonotype was seen a few times. This sequence joins TRBV12-3 or TRBV12-4 and TRBJ2-7; 7 nucleotides line up with TRBD1. V was clipped by 6 bases and J by 2 bases; unmatched bases: 10. The CDR3 runs to 15 residues. DNA for the CDR3: TGTGCCAGCAGCCCCACCGGACAGGTTGCCTACGAGCAGTACTTC. Encoded protein: CASSPTGQVAYEQYF.

This clonotype was found a few times. V usage is TRBV28 and J usage is TRBJ1-2; D is perhaps TRBD1 (5 bases). The CDR3 sequence is 15 residues long. Germline lookup yields CDR1 MDHEN and CDR2 SYDVKM. Trimming took off 10 bases at V and 4 bases at J, with 22 bases between the two ends. The chain's CDR3 is CATSQDSLGAYGYTF. CDR3 in DNA: TGTGCCACCTCACAGGACTCCCTTGGGGCCTATGGCTACACCTTC.

This rearrangement joins TRBV27 to TRBJ1-5; 8 nucleotides line up with TRBD1. Trimming removed 6 bases from V and 1 base from J; junction bases left unmatched: 5. The length of the CDR3 is 15 residues. The germline gives CDR1 MNHEY, CDR2 SMNVEV (reference sequence). CDR3 protein: CASRYRQGSNQPQHF. In DNA, the CDR3 is TGTGCCAGCAGGTACAGACAGGGGAGCAATCAGCCCCAGCATTTT.

This clonotype has only a few counts. This sequence joins TRBV6-1 and TRBJ2-2; maybe TRBD2 (5 bases). CDR1 and CDR2 (germline): MNHNS, SASEGT. Trimming stripped 2 bases from V and 0 bases from J, with 7 bases between. The CDR3 is 15 amino acids. The CDR3, as DNA: TGTGCCAGCAGTGAACCCGGGGCGAACACCGGGGAGCTGTTTTTT. Amino acid sequence: CASSEPGANTGELFF.

Many counts were recorded for this clonotype. The gene calls are TRBV11-2 and TRBJ2-5, with 8 positions matching TRBD2. The CDR3 has 15 residues. J lost 2 bases, V lost 1 base, and 3 bases had no gene match. Germline CDR1 and CDR2: SGHAT and FQNNGV. The CDR3, as DNA: TGTGCCAGCAGCTTAGTCGGGAGGGGGCAAGAGACCCAGTACTTC. Residues: CASSLVGRGQETQYF.

This clonotype was counted many times. The chain is built from TRBV20-1 and TRBJ1-6; no reliable D call. Germline V gives CDR1 DFQATT, CDR2 SNEGSKA (reference sequence). Trimming removed 0 bases at V and 8 bases at J, with 8 bases between. This CDR3 has 13 amino acids. The CDR3 protein is CSARDPVDSPLHF. Here the CDR3 DNA reads TGCAGTGCTAGAGATCCTGTGGATTCACCCCTCCACTTT.

This clonotype was observed a few times. The rearrangement uses TRBV6-5 and TRBJ2-1, with D maybe TRBD2 (6 bases). The germline V gene encodes CDR1 MNHEY and CDR2 SVGAGI. The CDR3 has 13 residues. Deletions cut 6 bases from V and 10 bases from J, with 16 bases between. The CDR3 spells CASSYRGLGEQFF. The CDR3 DNA sequence: TGTGCCAGCAGCTACCGGGGGTTAGGGGAGCAGTTCTTC.

The chain couples TRBV18 to TRBJ1-3; 8 bases are shared with TRBD1. Germline CDR1 and CDR2: KGHSH and LQKENI. Trimming cost V 3 bases and J 3 bases; bases outside gene matches: 1. The CDR3 contains 14 residues. CDR3 sequence reads: CASSPDRDGNTIYF. Here the CDR3 DNA reads TGTGCCAGCTCACCGGACAGGGATGGAAACACCATATATTTT.